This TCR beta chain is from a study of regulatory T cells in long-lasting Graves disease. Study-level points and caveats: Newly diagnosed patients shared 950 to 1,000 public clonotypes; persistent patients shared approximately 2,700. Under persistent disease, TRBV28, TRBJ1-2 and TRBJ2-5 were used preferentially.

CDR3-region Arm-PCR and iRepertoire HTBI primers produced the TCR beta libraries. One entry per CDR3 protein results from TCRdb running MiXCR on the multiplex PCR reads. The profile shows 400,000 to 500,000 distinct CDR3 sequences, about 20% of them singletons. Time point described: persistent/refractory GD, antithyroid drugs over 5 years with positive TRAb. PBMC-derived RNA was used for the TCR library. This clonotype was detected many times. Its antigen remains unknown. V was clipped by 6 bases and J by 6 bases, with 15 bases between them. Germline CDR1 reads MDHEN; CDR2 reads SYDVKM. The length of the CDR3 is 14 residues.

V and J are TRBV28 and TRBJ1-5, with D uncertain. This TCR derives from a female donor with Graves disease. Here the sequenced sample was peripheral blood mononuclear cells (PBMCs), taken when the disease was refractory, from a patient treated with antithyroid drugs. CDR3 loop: CASRTFEARQPQHF. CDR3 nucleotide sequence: TGTGCCAGCAGGACCTTCGAGGCGCGTCAGCCCCAGCATTTT.